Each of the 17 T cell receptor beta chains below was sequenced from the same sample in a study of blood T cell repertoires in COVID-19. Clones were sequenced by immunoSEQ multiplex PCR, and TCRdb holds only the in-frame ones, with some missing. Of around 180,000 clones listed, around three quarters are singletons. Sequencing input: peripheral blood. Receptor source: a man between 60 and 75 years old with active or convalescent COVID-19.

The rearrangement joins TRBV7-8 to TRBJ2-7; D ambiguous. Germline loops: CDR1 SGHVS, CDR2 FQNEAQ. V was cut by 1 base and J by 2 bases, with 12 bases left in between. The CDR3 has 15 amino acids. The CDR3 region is CASSLDRSAPYEQYF. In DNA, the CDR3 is TGTGCCAGCAGCTTAGACAGATCAGCCCCCTACGAGCAGTACTTC.

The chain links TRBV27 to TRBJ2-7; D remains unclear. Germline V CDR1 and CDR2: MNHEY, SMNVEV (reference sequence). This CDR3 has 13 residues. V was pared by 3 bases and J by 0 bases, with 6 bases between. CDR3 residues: CASSLTFSYEQYF. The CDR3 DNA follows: TGTGCCAGCAGTTTGACTTTCTCCTACGAGCAGTACTTC.

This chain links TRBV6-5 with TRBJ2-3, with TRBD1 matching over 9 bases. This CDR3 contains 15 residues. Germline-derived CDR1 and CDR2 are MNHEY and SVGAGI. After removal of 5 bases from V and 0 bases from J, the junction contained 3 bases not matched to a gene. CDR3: CASSLQGASTDTQYF. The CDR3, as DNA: TGTGCCAGCAGTCTACAGGGGGCTAGCACAGATACGCAGTATTTT.

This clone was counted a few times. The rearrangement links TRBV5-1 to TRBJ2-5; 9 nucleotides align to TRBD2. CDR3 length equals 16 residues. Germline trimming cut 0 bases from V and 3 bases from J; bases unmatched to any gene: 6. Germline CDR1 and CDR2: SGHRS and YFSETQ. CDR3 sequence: CASSLGGTSPEETQYF. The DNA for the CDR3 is TGCGCCAGCAGCTTGGGCGGGACTAGCCCGGAAGAGACCCAGTACTTC.

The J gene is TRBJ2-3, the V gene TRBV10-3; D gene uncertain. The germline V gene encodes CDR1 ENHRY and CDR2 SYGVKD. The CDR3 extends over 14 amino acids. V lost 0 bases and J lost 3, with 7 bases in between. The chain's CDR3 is CAISESTGTDTQYF. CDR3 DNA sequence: TGTGCCATCAGTGAGTCGACCGGGACAGATACGCAGTATTTT.

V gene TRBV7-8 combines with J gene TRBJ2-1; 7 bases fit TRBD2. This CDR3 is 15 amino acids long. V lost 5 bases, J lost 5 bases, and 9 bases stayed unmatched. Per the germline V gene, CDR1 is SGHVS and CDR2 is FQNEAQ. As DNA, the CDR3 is TGTGCCAGCAGCCGAGTGCACGGGACTAACAATGAGCAGTTCTTC. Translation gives CASSRVHGTNNEQFF. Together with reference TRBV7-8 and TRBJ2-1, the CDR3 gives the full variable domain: GAGVSQSPRYKVAKRGQDVALRCDPISGHVSLFWYQQALGQGPEFLTYFQNEAQLDKSGLPSDRFFAERPEGSVSTLKIQRTQQEDSAVYLCASSRVHGTNNEQFFGPGTRLTVL.

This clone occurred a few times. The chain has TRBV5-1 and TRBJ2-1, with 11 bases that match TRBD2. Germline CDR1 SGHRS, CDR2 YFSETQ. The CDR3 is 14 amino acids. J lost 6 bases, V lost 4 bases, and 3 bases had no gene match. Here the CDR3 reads CASSVAGGSNEQFF. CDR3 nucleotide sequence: TGCGCCAGCAGCGTAGCGGGAGGGAGCAATGAGCAGTTCTTC.

Written as DNA, the CDR3 is TGTGCCAGCAGTTTCGGGCTAGCGCTGGAGACCCAGTACTTC. It yields the protein CASSFGLALETQYF. The rearrangement joins TRBV27 to TRBJ2-5; a weak D match, TRBD2 (6 bases). CDR3 size: 14 residues. The V end was cut by 3 bases, the J end by 5 bases, with 13 bases between. Germline V gives CDR1 MNHEY, CDR2 SMNVEV (reference sequence).

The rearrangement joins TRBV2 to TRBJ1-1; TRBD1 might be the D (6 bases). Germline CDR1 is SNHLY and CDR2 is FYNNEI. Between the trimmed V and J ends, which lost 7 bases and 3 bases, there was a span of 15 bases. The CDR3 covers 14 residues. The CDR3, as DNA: TGTGCCAGCACTCCTACAGGGCTTGACACTGAAGCTTTCTTT. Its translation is CASTPTGLDTEAFF.

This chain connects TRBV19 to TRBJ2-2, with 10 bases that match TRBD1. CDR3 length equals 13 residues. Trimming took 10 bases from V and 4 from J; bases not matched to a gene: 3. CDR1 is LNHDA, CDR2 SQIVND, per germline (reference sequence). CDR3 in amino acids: CATRDRGTGELFF. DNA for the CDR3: TGTGCCACCCGGGACAGGGGCACCGGGGAGCTGTTTTTT.

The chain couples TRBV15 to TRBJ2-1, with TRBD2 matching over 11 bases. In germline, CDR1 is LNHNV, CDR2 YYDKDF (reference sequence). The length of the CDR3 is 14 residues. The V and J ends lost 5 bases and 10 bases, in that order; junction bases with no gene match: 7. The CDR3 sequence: CATSQRLAGGEQFF. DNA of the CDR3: TGTGCCACCAGCCAACGGCTAGCGGGGGGCGAGCAGTTCTTC.

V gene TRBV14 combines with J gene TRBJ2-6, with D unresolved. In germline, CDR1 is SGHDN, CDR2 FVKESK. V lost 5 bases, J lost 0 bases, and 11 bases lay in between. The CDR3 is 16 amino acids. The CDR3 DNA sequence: TGTGCCAGCAGCTTTACTGCCTACTCTGGGGCCAACGTCCTGACTTTC. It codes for CASSFTAYSGANVLTF.

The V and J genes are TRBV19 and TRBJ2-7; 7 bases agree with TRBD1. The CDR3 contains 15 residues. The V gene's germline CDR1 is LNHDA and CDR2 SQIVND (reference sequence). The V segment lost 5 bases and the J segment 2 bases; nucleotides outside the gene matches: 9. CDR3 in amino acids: CASSPSGTATYEQYF. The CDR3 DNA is TGTGCCAGTAGTCCTTCCGGGACAGCAACCTACGAGCAGTACTTC.

The CDR3 sequence: CASSYGDRAKNIQYF. The DNA for the CDR3 is TGTGCCAGCAGTTACGGCGACAGGGCCAAAAACATTCAGTACTTC. The chain joins TRBV6-6 to TRBJ2-4; D is perhaps TRBD1 (6 bases). This CDR3 spans 15 amino acids. The V gene's germline CDR1 is MNHNY and CDR2 SVGAGI (reference sequence). The V end was cut by 2 bases, the J end by 1 base, with 9 bases between.

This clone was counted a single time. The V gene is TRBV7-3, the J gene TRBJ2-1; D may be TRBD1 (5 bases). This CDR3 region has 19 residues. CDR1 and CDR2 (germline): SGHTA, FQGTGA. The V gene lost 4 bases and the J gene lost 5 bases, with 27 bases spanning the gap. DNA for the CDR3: TGTGCCAGCAGCTCAATGTACCGTGGGGAAGGGGTAACCCACAATGAGCAGTTCTTC. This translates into CASSSMYRGEGVTHNEQFF.

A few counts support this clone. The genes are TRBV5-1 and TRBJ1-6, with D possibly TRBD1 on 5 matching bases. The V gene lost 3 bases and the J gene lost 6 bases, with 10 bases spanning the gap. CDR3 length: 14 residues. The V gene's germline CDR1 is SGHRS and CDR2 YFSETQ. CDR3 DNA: TGCGCCAGCAGCTCGGGGGACCGTAATTCACCCCTCCACTTT. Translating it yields CASSSGDRNSPLHF.

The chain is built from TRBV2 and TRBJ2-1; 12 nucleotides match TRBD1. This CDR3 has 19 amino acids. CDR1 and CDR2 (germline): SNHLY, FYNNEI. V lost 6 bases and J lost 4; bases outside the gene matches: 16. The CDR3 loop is CASRSGTGGAGERYNEQFF. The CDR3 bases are TGTGCCAGCAGATCCGGGACAGGGGGCGCAGGGGAAAGGTACAATGAGCAGTTCTTC.